What follows describes a single TCR beta chain. Authors' analysis steps: Amplification of reference gene primers provided the estimated nucleated cell counts. Measured with immunoSEQ multiplex PCR; TCRdb has only the in-frame clones, and not every one. That table furnishes V, J and clone size, whereas the DNA furnished D and trimming. The sample shows approximately 76,000 clones, over 65% of them seen only once. The sample originates from a study of blood T cell repertoires in COVID-19. Study context: Sites in the United States, Italy and Spain provided acute and convalescent COVID-19 samples. T cells, B-cell-depleted T cells, or PBMCs supplied cDNA or gDNA.

This CDR3 has 16 amino acids. The ends were cut back, 5 bases at V and 0 bases at J, with 16 bases in the middle. The germline gives CDR1 MNHEY, CDR2 SMNVEV (reference sequence). This chain uses TRBV27 with TRBJ2-5; D perhaps matches TRBD2 (6 bases). The receptor was isolated from a woman in her 70s with acute or convalescent COVID-19. Sequencing was done on a sample of peripheral blood. CDR3 DNA sequence: TGTGCCAGCAGTCTCCGATCGCGGGGATACCAAGAGACCCAGTACTTC. Amino acid sequence: CASSLRSRGYQETQYF.